Below, 17 T cell receptor beta chains from the same sample are listed, as sequenced in a study of blood T cell repertoires in COVID-19. Only in-frame clones appear in the TCRdb table, and some are missing; sequencing was by immunoSEQ multiplex PCR. Among tens of thousands of clones listed, 88% were seen once. Sequencing was done on a sample of peripheral blood. These receptors were collected from a woman older than 75 with active or convalescent COVID-19.

The genes are TRBV6-5 and TRBJ1-4; 10 nucleotides match TRBD1. The CDR3 consists of 14 residues. Germline assignment: CDR1 MNHEY and CDR2 SVGAGI. Germline trimming cut 6 bases from V and 8 bases from J; bases unmatched to any gene: 6. The CDR3: CASSRDRGYEKLFF. The CDR3 DNA follows: TGTGCCAGCAGCCGGGACAGGGGATACGAAAAACTGTTTTTT.

The genes are TRBV19 and TRBJ1-1; the match to TRBD1 covers 7 bases. The V and J ends lost 3 bases and 1 base, in that order; junction bases with no gene match: 2. This CDR3 spans 14 amino acids. Per germline, CDR1 LNHDA and CDR2 SQIVND (reference sequence). The CDR3 region is CASSIWTGNTEAFF. The CDR3 coding sequence is TGTGCCAGTAGTATCTGGACAGGGAACACTGAAGCTTTCTTT. The variable domain in full, completed from reference TRBV19 and TRBJ1-1, reads DGGITQSPKYLFRKEGQNVTLSCEQNLNHDAMYWYRQDPGQGLRLIYYSQIVNDFQKGDIAEGYSVSREKKESFPLTVTSAQKNPTAFYLCASSIWTGNTEAFFGQGTRLTVV.

J is TRBJ2-7 and V is TRBV11-2; 7 bases align to TRBD1. The V and J ends lost 4 bases and 3 bases, in that order; junction bases with no gene match: 9. Germline assignment: CDR1 SGHAT and CDR2 FQNNGV. CDR3 size: 15 residues. This CDR3 reads CASSSYRGLGYEQYF. CDR3 DNA: TGTGCCAGCAGCTCGTACAGGGGATTGGGCTACGAGCAGTACTTC.

The V and J genes are TRBV6-5 and TRBJ2-3, with 8 bases identical to TRBD2. This CDR3 has 15 amino acids. Unmatched junction bases numbered 8, after V lost 7 bases and J lost 2 bases. The germline V gene encodes CDR1 MNHEY and CDR2 SVGAGI. The CDR3 region has the DNA TGTGCCAGCACCCCTCCAGCGGGGGACACAGATACGCAGTATTTT. Amino acids: CASTPPAGDTDTQYF.

The chain joins TRBV4-3 to TRBJ1-6, with D unclear. V was shortened by 0 bases and J by 0 bases, with 6 bases between the two germline ends. Germline V gives CDR1 LGHNA, CDR2 YSLEER. The CDR3 totals 16 residues. The CDR3 loop is CASSQDGSSYNSPLHF. CDR3 sequence (DNA): TGCGCCAGCAGCCAAGACGGGAGCTCCTATAATTCACCCCTCCACTTT.

The rearrangement joins TRBV14 to TRBJ2-5; perhaps TRBD1 as D (5 bases). Germline V gives CDR1 SGHDN, CDR2 FVKESK. V lost 1 base and J 5 bases, leaving 11 bases between the germline ends. The length of the CDR3 is 14 residues. The CDR3 DNA reads TGTGCCAGCAGCCAAGGAATAGCAGGGGAGACCCAGTACTTC. Its protein is CASSQGIAGETQYF.

The CDR3 DNA sequence: TGTGCCAGTAGTACCCGACAGGATGCCTCTGGAAACACCATATATTTT. Amino acid sequence: CASSTRQDASGNTIYF. The V and J genes are TRBV19 and TRBJ1-3; D possibly corresponds to TRBD1 (6 bases). Per germline, CDR1 LNHDA and CDR2 SQIVND (reference sequence). The CDR3 runs to 16 residues. V lost 4 bases to trimming and J lost 0 bases, with 13 bases between them.

The rearrangement joins TRBV5-1 to TRBJ2-3, with 14 bases aligning to TRBD2. V trimming: 5 bases; J trimming: 2 bases; junction bases outside the gene matches: 4. The germline V gene has CDR1 SGHRS and CDR2 YFSETQ. The CDR3 runs 16 residues. The CDR3 nucleotides are TGCGCCAGCAGGGGGACTAGCGGGGGCGTCACAGATACGCAGTATTTT. This gives the protein CASRGTSGGVTDTQYF.

The V call is TRBV9, the J call TRBJ2-5; 8 nucleotides line up with TRBD2. The CDR3 runs to 15 residues. J lost 2 bases, V lost 3 bases, and 6 bases had no gene match. Germline CDR1 and CDR2: SGDLS and YYNGEE. CDR3 bases: TGTGCCAGCAGCGAGGTAGCGGGGCCTCAAGAGACCCAGTACTTC. This gives the protein CASSEVAGPQETQYF.

This rearrangement joins TRBV30 to TRBJ1-2; 12 nucleotides agree with TRBD1. J was trimmed by 8 bases and V by 5 bases; bases with no gene match: 15. Germline loops: CDR1 GTSNPN, CDR2 SVGIG (reference sequence). This CDR3 has 16 residues. The CDR3 coding sequence is TGTGCCTGGGACTCCGGGACAGGGGGCTTCCCACGGGGCTACACCTTC. The encoded protein is CAWDSGTGGFPRGYTF. Together with reference TRBV30 and TRBJ1-2, the CDR3 gives the full variable domain: SQTIHQWPATLVQPVGSPLSLECTVEGTSNPNLYWYRQAAGRGLQLLFYSVGIGQISSEVPQNLSASRPQDRQFILSSKKLLLSDSGFYLCAWDSGTGGFPRGYTFGSGTRLTVV.

The V call is TRBV6-1, the J call TRBJ1-5, with D possibly being TRBD1 (6 bases). Germline CDR1 MNHNS, CDR2 SASEGT. The CDR3 loop spans 14 amino acids. With 7 bases removed from V and 7 bases from J, the gap between germline ends came to 17 bases. The CDR3 DNA reads TGTGCCAGCATTTTACAGGGCCTCGGGCAGCCCCAGCATTTT. Protein product: CASILQGLGQPQHF.

V gene TRBV27 combines with J gene TRBJ1-1; 7 bases agree with TRBD1. Germline assignment: CDR1 MNHEY and CDR2 SMNVEV (reference sequence). The CDR3 contains 16 residues. Trimming cost V 5 bases and J 0 bases; bases outside gene matches: 9. The CDR3 DNA reads as TGTGCCAGCAGTCCGAGACAGGGAGGTGTGAACACTGAAGCTTTCTTT. Residues: CASSPRQGGVNTEAFF.

The chain uses TRBV24-1 and TRBJ2-5, with 11 bases lining up with TRBD2. With 3 bases clipped from V and 4 bases from J, the junction kept 3 bases outside the gene matches. CDR3 size: 15 residues. Germline V lookup: CDR1 KGHDR, CDR2 SFDVKD. CDR3 DNA sequence: TGTGCCACCAGTGATCCTGGACTAGCGGGAGAGACCCAGTACTTC. Amino acid sequence: CATSDPGLAGETQYF.

The genes are TRBV25-1 and TRBJ2-5, with TRBD2 identical over 8 bases. The CDR3 loop spans 15 amino acids. Germline-derived CDR1 and CDR2 are MGHDK and SYGVNS. V lost 3 bases, J lost 5 bases, and 8 bases stayed unmatched. The CDR3 region has the DNA TGTGCCAGCAGTGATTCCGGACTAGCTACGGAGACCCAGTACTTC. Its translation: CASSDSGLATETQYF.

Only a few counts were recorded for this clone. The chain employs TRBV6-6 and TRBJ2-7; 12 bases are a match to TRBD2. The ends lost 4 bases at V and 0 bases at J; junction bases unmatched: 1. The CDR3 totals 15 residues. Germline V gene sequence: CDR1 MNHNY, CDR2 SVGAGI (reference sequence). The CDR3 protein is CASSSTSGGSYEQYF. For the CDR3, the DNA is TGTGCCAGCAGTTCGACTAGCGGGGGCTCCTACGAGCAGTACTTC.

The rearrangement uses TRBV5-1 and TRBJ1-4, with 10 nucleotides matching TRBD1. Germline values: CDR1 SGHRS, CDR2 YFSETQ. This CDR3 has 18 amino acids. After removal of 3 bases from V and 0 bases from J, the junction contained 8 bases not matched to a gene. The DNA for the CDR3 is TGCGCCAGCAGCTCACGGGACAGGGGATCTGCAACTAATGAAAAACTGTTTTTT. Its translation: CASSSRDRGSATNEKLFF.

This rearrangement joins TRBV27 to TRBJ2-3; D is unclear. Looked up from germline, CDR1 is MNHEY and CDR2 is SMNVEV (reference sequence). The CDR3 totals 14 residues. The V end was cut by 1 base, the J end by 4 bases, with 9 bases between. CDR3 protein: CASSLWVSADTQYF. The CDR3 region has the DNA TGTGCCAGCAGTTTATGGGTCAGCGCAGATACGCAGTATTTT.